This TCR beta chain comes out of a study of human T cells and chemical hapten exposure. Study-level findings and limits: Patch test scores rose with PT1 expanded TCR counts, a positive correlation.

Specified time point: patch test 1, 2 weeks after DPC sensitization. Treatment specified: therapeutic diphenylcyclopropenone sensitization with weekly scalp DPC. The study enrolled 18 to 70-year-old alopecia patients suitable for DPC. Per germline, CDR1 DFQATT and CDR2 SNEGSKA (reference sequence). V lost 3 bases and J lost 2, with 16 bases in between. CDR3 length: 15 residues. As regards this clonotype: Its antigen remains unknown.

Individual cDNA molecules (in the library) carried attached unique molecular identifiers. Original analysis: Samples held a median of around 96,000 TCRs, range roughly 20,000–700,000. Via MiXCR, TCRdb re-called the RACE reads, giving one row per CDR3 protein. The V and J calls were determined by TCRdb, not by the authors. The table includes tens of thousands of distinct CDR3 sequences, 9.8% detected once. This sequence joins TRBV20-1 and TRBJ2-5, with D tentatively TRBD1 (6 bases). Sequenced material: whole blood, taken in connection with sensitization to the hapten diphenylcyclopropenone (DPC). The sequence was collected from a woman aged 40 to 55 with alopecia areata. Some clones in this sample may be carry-over from other donors' samples. The CDR3 loop reads CSASPSDSGQETQYF. The CDR3 DNA sequence: TGCAGTGCTAGTCCATCGGACAGTGGTCAAGAGACCCAGTACTTC.